This T cell receptor beta chain was identified in a study of T-cell memory formation after mild COVID-19. TCRdb recomputed calls from the 5' RACE reads with MiXCR, one row per CDR3 protein. The table includes around 400,000 distinct CDR3 sequences, roughly a quarter detected once. The CDR3 extends over 12 amino acids. V trimming: 8 bases; J trimming: 6 bases; junction bases outside the gene matches: 6. The sequence derives from an adult woman who had mild COVID-19 (a few samples of this study predate the infection). Cell type and time point are not known. The gene calls are TRBV12-3 or TRBV12-4 and TRBJ1-2; 7 positions match TRBD1. Sample: PBMCs or a T cell subset sorted from them (not recorded which). For the CDR3, the DNA is TGTGCCAGCCTGACAGGGTTTAATGGCTACACCTTC. The encoded protein is CASLTGFNGYTF.